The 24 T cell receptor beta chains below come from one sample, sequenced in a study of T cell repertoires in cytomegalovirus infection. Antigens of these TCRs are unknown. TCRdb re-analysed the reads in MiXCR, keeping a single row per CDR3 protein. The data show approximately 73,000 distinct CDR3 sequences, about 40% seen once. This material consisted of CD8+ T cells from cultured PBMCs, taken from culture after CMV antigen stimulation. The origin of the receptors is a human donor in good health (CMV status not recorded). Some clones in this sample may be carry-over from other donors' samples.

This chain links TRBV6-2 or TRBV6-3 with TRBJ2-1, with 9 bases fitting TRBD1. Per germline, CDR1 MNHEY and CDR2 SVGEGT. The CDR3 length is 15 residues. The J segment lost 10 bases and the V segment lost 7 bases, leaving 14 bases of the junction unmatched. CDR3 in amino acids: CASTLLGQGLKEQFF. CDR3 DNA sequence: TGTGCCAGCACGTTACTGGGACAGGGCTTGAAGGAGCAGTTCTTC.

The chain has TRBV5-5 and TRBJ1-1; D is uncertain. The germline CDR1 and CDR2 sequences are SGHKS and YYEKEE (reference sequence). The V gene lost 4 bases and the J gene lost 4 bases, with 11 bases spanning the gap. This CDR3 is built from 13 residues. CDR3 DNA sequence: TGTGCCAGCAGCCCCGGGGTGACCACTGAAGCTTTCTTT. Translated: CASSPGVTTEAFF.

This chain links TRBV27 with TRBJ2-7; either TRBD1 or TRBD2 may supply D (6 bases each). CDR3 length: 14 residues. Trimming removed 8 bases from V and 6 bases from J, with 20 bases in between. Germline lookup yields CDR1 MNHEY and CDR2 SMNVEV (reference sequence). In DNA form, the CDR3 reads TGTGCCAGCGGGAGGACAGCGGACCGCTCCGAGCAGTACTTC. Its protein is CASGRTADRSEQYF.

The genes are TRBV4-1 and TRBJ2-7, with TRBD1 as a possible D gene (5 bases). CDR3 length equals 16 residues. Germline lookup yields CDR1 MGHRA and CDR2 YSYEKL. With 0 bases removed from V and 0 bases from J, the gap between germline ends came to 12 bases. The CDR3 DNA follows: TGCGCCAGCAGCCAAGATTCAAGGGGTAGCTCCTACGAGCAGTACTTC. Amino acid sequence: CASSQDSRGSSYEQYF.

The CDR3 DNA reads as TGTGCCAGCAGCTTAGGGCAGGGAAGGAGCAATCAGCCCCAGCATTTT. Translation gives CASSLGQGRSNQPQHF. The chain couples TRBV7-2 to TRBJ1-5; D is possibly TRBD1 (5 bases). Germline V gives CDR1 SGHTA, CDR2 FQGNSA. The CDR3 contains 16 residues. Deletions cut 1 base from V and 1 base from J, with 11 bases between.

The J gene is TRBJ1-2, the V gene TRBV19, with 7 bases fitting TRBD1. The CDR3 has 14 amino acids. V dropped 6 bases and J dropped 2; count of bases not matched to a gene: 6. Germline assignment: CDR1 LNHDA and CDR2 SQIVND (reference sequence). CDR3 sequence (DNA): TGTGCCAGTAGCGGACTGACAGGGAACTATGGCTACACCTTC. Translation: CASSGLTGNYGYTF.

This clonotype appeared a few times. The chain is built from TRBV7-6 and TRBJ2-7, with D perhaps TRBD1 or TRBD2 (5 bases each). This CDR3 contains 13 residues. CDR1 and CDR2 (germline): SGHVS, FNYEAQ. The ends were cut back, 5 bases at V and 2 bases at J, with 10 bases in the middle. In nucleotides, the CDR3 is TGTGCCAGCAGCGAGGGGTTACCCTACGAGCAGTACTTC. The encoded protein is CASSEGLPYEQYF.

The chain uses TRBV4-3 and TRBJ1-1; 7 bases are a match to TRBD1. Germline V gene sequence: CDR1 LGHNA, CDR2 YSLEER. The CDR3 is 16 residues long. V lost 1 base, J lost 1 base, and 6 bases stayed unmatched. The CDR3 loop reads CASSQGFGTENTEAFF. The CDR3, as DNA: TGCGCCAGCAGCCAAGGATTTGGGACAGAGAACACTGAAGCTTTCTTT.

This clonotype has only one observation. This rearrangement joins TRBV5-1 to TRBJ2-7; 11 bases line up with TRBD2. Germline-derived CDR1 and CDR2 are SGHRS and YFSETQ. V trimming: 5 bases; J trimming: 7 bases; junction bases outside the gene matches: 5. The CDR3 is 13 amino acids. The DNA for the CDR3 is TGCGCCAGCAGACTAGCGGGGGAGAAAGAGCAGTACTTC. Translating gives CASRLAGEKEQYF.

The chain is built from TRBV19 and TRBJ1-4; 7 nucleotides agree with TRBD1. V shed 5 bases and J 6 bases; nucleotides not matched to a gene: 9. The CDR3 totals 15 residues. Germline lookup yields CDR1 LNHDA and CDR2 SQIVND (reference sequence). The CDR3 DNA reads TGTGCCAGTAGTGACCGACAGGGTGAAGATGAAAAACTGTTTTTT. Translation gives CASSDRQGEDEKLFF.

CDR3 nucleotides: TGTGCCAGCAGCTTAACCCCTGATCAGCCCCAGCATTTT. Protein sequence: CASSLTPDQPQHF. The V and J genes are TRBV7-9 and TRBJ1-5; D is undetermined. V was pared by 2 bases and J by 5 bases, with 7 bases between. CDR3 length: 13 amino acids. Germline-derived CDR1 and CDR2 are SEHNR and FQNEAQ (reference sequence).

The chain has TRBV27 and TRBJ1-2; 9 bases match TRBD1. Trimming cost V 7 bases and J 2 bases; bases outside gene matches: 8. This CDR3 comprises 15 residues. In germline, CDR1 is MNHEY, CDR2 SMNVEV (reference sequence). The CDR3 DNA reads TGTGCCAGCAAAACCTCCGGGACAGGGAACTATGGCTACACCTTC. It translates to CASKTSGTGNYGYTF.

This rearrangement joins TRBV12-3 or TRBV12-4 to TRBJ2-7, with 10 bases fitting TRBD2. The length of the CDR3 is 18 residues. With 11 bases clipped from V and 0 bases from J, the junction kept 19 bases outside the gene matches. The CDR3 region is CAPLHTHLGLADSYEQYF. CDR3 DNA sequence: TGTGCCCCTTTACATACCCATCTAGGACTAGCGGACTCCTACGAGCAGTACTTC.

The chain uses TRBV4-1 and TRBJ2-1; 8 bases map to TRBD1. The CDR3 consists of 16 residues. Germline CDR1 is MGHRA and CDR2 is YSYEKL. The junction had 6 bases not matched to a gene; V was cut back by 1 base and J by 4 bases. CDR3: CASSQGTGTGYNEQFF. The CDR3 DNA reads TGCGCCAGCAGCCAAGGGACCGGGACAGGATACAATGAGCAGTTCTTC.

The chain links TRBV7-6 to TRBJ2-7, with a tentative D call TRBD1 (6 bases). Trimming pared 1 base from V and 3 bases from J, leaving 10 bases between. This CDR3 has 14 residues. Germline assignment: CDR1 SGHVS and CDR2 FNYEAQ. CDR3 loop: CASSLGQGIYEQYF. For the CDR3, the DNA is TGTGCCAGCAGCTTAGGTCAGGGGATCTACGAGCAGTACTTC.

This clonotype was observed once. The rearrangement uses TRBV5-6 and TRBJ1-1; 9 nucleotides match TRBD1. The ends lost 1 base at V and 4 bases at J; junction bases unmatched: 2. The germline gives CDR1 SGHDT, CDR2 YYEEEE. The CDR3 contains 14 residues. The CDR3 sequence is CASSLTGGRTEAFF. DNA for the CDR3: TGTGCCAGCAGCTTGACAGGGGGCCGCACTGAAGCTTTCTTT.

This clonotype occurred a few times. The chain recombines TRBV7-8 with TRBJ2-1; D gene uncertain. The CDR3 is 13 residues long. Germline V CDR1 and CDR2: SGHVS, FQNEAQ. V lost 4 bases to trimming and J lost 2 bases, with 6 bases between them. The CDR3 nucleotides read TGTGCCAGCAGCTACCCCGCCTACAATGAGCAGTTCTTC. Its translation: CASSYPAYNEQFF.

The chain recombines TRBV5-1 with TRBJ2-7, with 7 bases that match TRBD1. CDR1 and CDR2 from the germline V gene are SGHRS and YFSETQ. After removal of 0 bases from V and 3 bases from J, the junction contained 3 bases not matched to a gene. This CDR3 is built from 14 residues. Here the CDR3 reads CASSLDRDSYEQYF. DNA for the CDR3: TGCGCCAGCAGCTTGGATCGGGACAGCTACGAGCAGTACTTC.

The CDR3 coding sequence is TGTGCCAGCAGCTTACCGACAGCCACAGATACGCAGTATTTT. It specifies CASSLPTATDTQYF. The rearrangement links TRBV7-6 to TRBJ2-3; D may be TRBD1 (5 bases). V lost 2 bases and J 2 bases, leaving 8 bases between the germline ends. There are 14 residues in the CDR3. From germline, CDR1 is SGHVS and CDR2 FNYEAQ.

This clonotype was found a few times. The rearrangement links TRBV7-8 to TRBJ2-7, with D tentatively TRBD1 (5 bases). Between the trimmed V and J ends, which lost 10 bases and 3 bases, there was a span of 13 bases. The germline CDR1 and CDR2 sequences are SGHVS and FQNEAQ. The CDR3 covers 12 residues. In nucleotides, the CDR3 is TGTGCCACCAGTAGGGGTAACTACGAGCAGTACTTC. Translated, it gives CATSRGNYEQYF.

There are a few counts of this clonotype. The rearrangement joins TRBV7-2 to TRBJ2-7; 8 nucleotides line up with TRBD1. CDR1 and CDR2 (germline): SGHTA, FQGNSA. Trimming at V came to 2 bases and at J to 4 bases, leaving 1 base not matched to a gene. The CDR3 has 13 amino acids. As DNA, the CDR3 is TGTGCCAGCAGCTTAAACAGGGGGTACGAGCAGTACTTC. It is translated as CASSLNRGYEQYF.

The CDR3: CASSPSGRLGVTKLFF. CDR3 in DNA: TGTGCCAGCAGCCCAAGTGGCAGGTTAGGCGTCACAAAACTGTTTTTT. This chain joins TRBV7-9 and TRBJ1-4; D not resolved. V lost 5 bases and J lost 10, with 23 bases in between. This CDR3 has 16 residues. Germline V gene lookup returns CDR1 SEHNR and CDR2 FQNEAQ (reference sequence).

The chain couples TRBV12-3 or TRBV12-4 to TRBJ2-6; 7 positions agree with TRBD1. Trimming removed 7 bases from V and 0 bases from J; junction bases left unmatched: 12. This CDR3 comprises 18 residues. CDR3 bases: TGTGCCAGCACCTTAACCGGGACAGCATACTCTGGGGCCAACGTCCTGACTTTC. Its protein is CASTLTGTAYSGANVLTF.

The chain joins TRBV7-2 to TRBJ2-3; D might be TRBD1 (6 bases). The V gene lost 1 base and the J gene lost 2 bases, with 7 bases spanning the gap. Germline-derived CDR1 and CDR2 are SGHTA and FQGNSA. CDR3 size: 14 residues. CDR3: CASSLGGHTDTQYF. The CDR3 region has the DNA TGTGCCAGCAGCTTAGGGGGGCACACAGATACGCAGTATTTT.